This T cell receptor (beta chain) derives from a study of CD8 T cells in Susac syndrome. J gave up 8 bases and V 6 bases, and 12 bases lay outside the gene matches. The germline CDR1 and CDR2 sequences are SQVTM and ANQGSEA. This CDR3 spans 13 amino acids. This clonotype showed up just once. Negative isolation was used for CD8+ and CD4+ T cells and FACS enrichment for TEMRA cells. RNA was extracted with the RNeasy kit, and a quantity of roughly 0.5 to 1 ug was reverse transcribed using random hexamers. Amplification of TCR beta CDR3 used immunoSEQ multiplex PCR across 54 Vbeta and 13 Jbeta. TCRdb passed the immunoSEQ multiplex PCR reads through MiXCR, listing each CDR3 protein once. In the table there are about 69,000 distinct CDR3 sequences, more than 85% of which are singletons.

The sequence was collected from a human donor in good health. The sequencing sample was made of CD8+ T cells from PBMCs. J is TRBJ1-2 and V is TRBV29-1, with 7 bases aligning to TRBD1. The CDR3 DNA sequence: TGCAGCGTCAAAGAACCAGAAGGGGGCGGCTACACCTTC. It yields the protein CSVKEPEGGGYTF.